The 22 T cell receptor beta chains presented below share a single source sample, sequenced in a study of blood T cells in healthy people across ages. A sample-barcoded 5' primer and a J-beta primer mix were used in a second PCR of about 7 to 12 cycles. Each CDR3 protein is one row after TCRdb ran MiXCR on the 5' RACE reads. The sample has more than 800,000 distinct CDR3 sequences; more than 40% are singletons. The specimen was blood. The receptors were sampled from an older woman in good health.

Written as DNA, the CDR3 is TGTGCCAGCAGCTTAGCGGGACAGGGGGCGCGATACGAGCAGTACTTC. Protein product: CASSLAGQGARYEQYF. The chain recombines TRBV7-6 with TRBJ2-7; TRBD1 matches at 12 bases. This CDR3 comprises 16 residues. The germline CDR1 and CDR2 sequences are SGHVS and FNYEAQ. Trimming removed 0 bases from V and 4 bases from J; junction bases left unmatched: 4. Using reference TRBV7-6 and TRBJ2-7 for the parts outside the CDR3, the full variable domain is GAGVSQSPRYKVTKRGQDVALRCDPISGHVSLYWYRQALGQGPEFLTYFNYEAQQDKSGLPNDRFSAERPEGSISTLTIQRTEQRDSAMYRCASSLAGQGARYEQYFGPGTRLTVT.

The rearrangement links TRBV27 to TRBJ2-3; 7 positions match TRBD1. Germline CDR1 reads MNHEY; CDR2 reads SMNVEV (reference sequence). The V and J ends lost 1 base and 5 bases, in that order; junction bases with no gene match: 15. This CDR3 contains 18 residues. The CDR3 reads CASSLWLGGGIGGDTQYF. The CDR3 DNA follows: TGTGCCAGCAGTTTATGGCTAGGGGGCGGAATTGGCGGAGATACGCAGTATTTT.

The chain joins TRBV21-1 to TRBJ2-4. TRBV21-1 is tagged as a pseudogene. CDR3 length: 19 residues. The CDR3 bases are TGTGCCAGCGGACCATTGATGCTGAGTCTCGAAAAGACCAAAAACATTCAGTACTTC. Its protein is CASGPLMLSLEKTKNIQYF.

This clonotype was counted only a few times. The rearrangement links TRBV12-3 or TRBV12-4 to TRBJ2-7, with a tentative D call TRBD1 (6 bases). This CDR3 comprises 15 residues. The V end lost 1 base, the J end lost 2 bases, and 12 bases lay between the germline ends. CDR3 sequence (DNA): TGTGCCAGCAGTTTAGGTTGGGACAAGACCTACGAGCAGTACTTC. It codes for CASSLGWDKTYEQYF.

A word on this clonotype: An end of the junction differs from the germline gene, which may be a read error. This sequence joins TRBV12-3 or TRBV12-4 and TRBJ2-3; the D gene is possibly TRBD1 (6 bases). This CDR3 has 17 residues. The CDR3 region is CASSRAARVGATVTQYF. CDR3 coding DNA: TGTGCCAGCAGTCGAGCCGCTCGGGTGGGGGCCACAGTTACGCAGTATTTT.

The table lists this clonotype with a few counts. This chain links TRBV5-1 with TRBJ1-4, with D hard to call. V lost 4 bases and J lost 8, with 12 bases in between. CDR1 SGHRS and CDR2 YFSETQ come from the germline V gene. The CDR3 runs to 13 residues. CDR3 region: CASSPGRREKLFF. The CDR3 DNA reads as TGCGCCAGCAGCCCCGGACGGCGGGAAAAACTGTTTTTT.

A remark on this clonotype: At one of its ends the junction is not consistent with the germline gene, which may arise from a read error. The chain employs TRBV2 and TRBJ2-1; 14 bases match TRBD2. The CDR3 has 17 residues. Per the germline V gene, CDR1 is SNHLY and CDR2 is FYNNEI. CDR3 nucleotide sequence: TGTGCCAGTTTGGGACTAGCGGGAGCGCAGAGGGGCAATGAGCGGTTCTTC. Protein: CASLGLAGAQRGNERFF.

This chain uses TRBV6-1 with TRBJ1-2; no firm D call. The CDR3 totals 12 residues. Germline-derived CDR1 and CDR2 are MNHNS and SASEGT. The germline V and J ends were trimmed by 5 bases and 8 bases, with 12 bases remaining between them. The CDR3 protein is CASSPRPEGYTF. DNA for the CDR3: TGTGCCAGCAGTCCCCGTCCGGAGGGCTACACCTTC.

This sequence joins TRBV3-1 and TRBJ2-3, with D perhaps TRBD1 or TRBD2 (5 bases each). The CDR3 loop spans 15 amino acids. Per germline, CDR1 LGHDT and CDR2 YNNKEL (reference sequence). The V and J ends lost 4 bases and 0 bases respectively, with 11 bases between them. CDR3 loop: CASSRGSGSTDTQYF. CDR3 DNA sequence: TGTGCCAGCAGCCGGGGGAGCGGTAGCACAGATACGCAGTATTTT.

V gene TRBV6-5 combines with J gene TRBJ2-7, with D perhaps TRBD1 (5 bases). This CDR3 region has 12 residues. The V gene's germline CDR1 is MNHEY and CDR2 SVGAGI. Trimming stripped 7 bases from V and 6 bases from J, with 13 bases between. DNA of the CDR3: TGTGCCAGCATCGCAGGGTTAAGCGAGCAGTACTTC. It codes for CASIAGLSEQYF.

About this clonotype: One end of the junction does not line up with germline, which may come from a read error. The chain employs TRBV28 and TRBJ1-2, with a tentative D call TRBD1 (6 bases). The CDR3 totals 14 residues. Germline-derived CDR1 and CDR2 are MDHEN and SYDVKM. The CDR3 DNA is TGTACCAGCAGTACGCAACAGGGCATGGGGGGCTACACCTTC. Translating it yields CTSSTQQGMGGYTF.

This sequence joins TRBV7-6 and TRBJ2-1; D not resolved. Per germline, CDR1 SGHVS and CDR2 FNYEAQ. V dropped 1 base and J dropped 4 bases, with 5 bases sitting between them. The CDR3 totals 13 residues. The CDR3 here is CASSLGKYNEQFF. The CDR3 nucleotides read TGTGCCAGCAGCTTAGGCAAATACAATGAGCAGTTCTTC.

J is TRBJ1-1 and V is TRBV14, with a weak D call TRBD1 (5 bases). The CDR3 has 13 residues. Trimming pared 1 base from V and 6 bases from J, leaving 9 bases between. CDR1 is SGHDN and CDR2 is FVKESK in the germline V gene. The CDR3 reads CASSQGRASEAFF. The CDR3 nucleotides read TGTGCCAGCAGCCAAGGCAGGGCGTCTGAAGCTTTCTTT.

Details on this clonotype: The junction does not match germline at one end; this may be a read error. The chain is built from TRBV10-3 and TRBJ2-5; no clear D gene. Germline V gene sequence: CDR1 ENHRY, CDR2 SYGVKD. CDR3 length: 13 residues. The CDR3: CAISGGFQETLYF. In DNA, the CDR3 is TGTGCCATCAGTGGGGGATTCCAAGAGACCCTGTACTTC.

V and J are TRBV2 and TRBJ2-7; weak D call: TRBD1 (6 bases). Germline assignment: CDR1 SNHLY and CDR2 FYNNEI. This CDR3 has 12 residues. Trimming took off 6 bases at V and 6 bases at J, with 12 bases between the two ends. This CDR3 reads CASSALGGEQYF. Written as DNA, the CDR3 is TGTGCCAGCAGCGCCTTAGGGGGCGAGCAGTACTTC. The full variable domain, in which reference TRBV2 and TRBJ2-7 provide the parts outside the CDR3, is EPEVTQTPSHQVTQMGQEVILRCVPISNHLYFYWYRQILGQKVEFLVSFYNNEISEKSEIFDDQFSVERPDGSNFTLKIRSTKLEDSAMYFCASSALGGEQYFGPGTRLTVT.

This clonotype turned up a few times. The chain employs TRBV20-1 and TRBJ2-1, with 14 bases lining up with TRBD2. J was trimmed by 6 bases and V by 5 bases; bases with no gene match: 12. From germline, CDR1 is DFQATT and CDR2 SNEGSKA (reference sequence). The CDR3 has 17 amino acids. CDR3 residues: CSAAGTSGRGVFNEQFF. The DNA for the CDR3 is TGCAGTGCTGCCGGGACTAGCGGGAGAGGGGTCTTCAATGAGCAGTTCTTC.

The rearrangement joins TRBV20-1 to TRBJ2-7; D is unresolved. Per the germline V gene, CDR1 is DFQATT and CDR2 is SNEGSKA (reference sequence). Trimming removed 2 bases from V and 4 bases from J, with 12 bases in between. CDR3 length: 13 residues. The CDR3 DNA sequence: TGCAGTGCTAGACCCCCTTGGGGATACGAGCAGTACTTC. Protein product: CSARPPWGYEQYF.

The rearrangement links TRBV7-3 to TRBJ1-1; 8 bases are a match to TRBD1. Germline CDR1 and CDR2: SGHTA and FQGTGA. The CDR3 consists of 14 residues. Germline trimming cut 1 base from V and 8 bases from J; bases unmatched to any gene: 6. CDR3: CASSLKAGGYEAFF. The DNA for the CDR3 is TGTGCCAGCAGCTTAAAAGCAGGGGGCTACGAAGCTTTCTTT. The variable domain in full, with the rest retrieved from reference TRBV7-3 and TRBJ1-1, is GAGVSQTPSNKVTEKGKYVELRCDPISGHTALYWYRQSLGQGPEFLIYFQGTGAADDSGLPNDRFFAVRPEGSVSTLKIQRTERGDSAVYLCASSLKAGGYEAFFGQGTRLTVV.

The chain links TRBV28 to TRBJ2-4; TRBD1 is a possible D gene (7 bases). The CDR3 is 16 amino acids. V dropped 1 base and J dropped 1 base, with 11 bases sitting between them. Per the germline V gene, CDR1 is MDHEN and CDR2 is SYDVKM. The CDR3 protein is CASSLSAGGAKNIQYF. Written as DNA, the CDR3 is TGTGCCAGCAGTTTATCTGCAGGGGGGGCCAAAAACATTCAGTACTTC.

The rearrangement uses TRBV29-1 and TRBJ2-1, with 15 bases matching TRBD2. Germline lookup yields CDR1 SQVTM and CDR2 ANQGSEA. CDR3 length equals 16 residues. The ends lost 6 bases at V and 0 bases at J; junction bases unmatched: 3. CDR3 nucleotide sequence: TGCAGCGTCCCGGGACTAGCGGGAGGCTCCTACAATGAGCAGTTCTTC. Translating gives CSVPGLAGGSYNEQFF.

The J gene is TRBJ2-5, the V gene TRBV7-2, with TRBD2 matching 9 bases. The CDR3 is made up of 15 amino acids. Per germline, CDR1 SGHTA and CDR2 FQGNSA. V trimming: 2 bases; J trimming: 11 bases; junction bases outside the gene matches: 12. CDR3 sequence: CASSLRAGGPDEQYF. The CDR3 coding sequence is TGTGCCAGCAGCTTACGCGCGGGAGGGCCGGATGAGCAGTACTTC.

V and J are TRBV5-1 and TRBJ2-3; the D is unclear. The V and J ends lost 4 bases and 3 bases respectively, with 9 bases between them. The V gene's germline CDR1 is SGHRS and CDR2 YFSETQ. The CDR3 contains 13 residues. The CDR3 region has the DNA TGCGCCAGCAGCGGCCTCCAGACAGATACGCAGTATTTT. Its protein product is CASSGLQTDTQYF.